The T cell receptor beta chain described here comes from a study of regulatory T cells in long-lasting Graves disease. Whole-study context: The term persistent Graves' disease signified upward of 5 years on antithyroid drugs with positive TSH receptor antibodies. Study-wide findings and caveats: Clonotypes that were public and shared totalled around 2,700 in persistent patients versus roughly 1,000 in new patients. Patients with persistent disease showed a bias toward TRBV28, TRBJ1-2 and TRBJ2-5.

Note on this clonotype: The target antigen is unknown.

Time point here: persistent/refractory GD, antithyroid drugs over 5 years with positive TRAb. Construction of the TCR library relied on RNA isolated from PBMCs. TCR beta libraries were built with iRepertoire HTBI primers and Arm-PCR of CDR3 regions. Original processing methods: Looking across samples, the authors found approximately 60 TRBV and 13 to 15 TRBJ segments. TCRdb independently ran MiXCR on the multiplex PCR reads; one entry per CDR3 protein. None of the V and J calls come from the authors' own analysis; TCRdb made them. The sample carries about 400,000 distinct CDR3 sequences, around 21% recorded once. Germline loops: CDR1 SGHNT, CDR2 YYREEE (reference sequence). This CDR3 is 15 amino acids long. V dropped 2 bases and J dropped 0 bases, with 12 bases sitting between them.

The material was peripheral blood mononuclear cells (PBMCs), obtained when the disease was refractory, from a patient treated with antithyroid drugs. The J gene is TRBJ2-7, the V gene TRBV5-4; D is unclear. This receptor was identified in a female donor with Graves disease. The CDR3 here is CASSFLTWSSYEQYF. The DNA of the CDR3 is TGTGCCAGCAGCTTCTTGACTTGGAGCTCCTACGAGCAGTACTTC.